This T cell receptor beta chain was captured in a study of cytomegalovirus exposure and HLA in healthy donors. Turning to the study itself: Samples from HLA-typed donors yielded approximately 88 million unique TCRs in an early data release.

Germline values: CDR1 LNHDA, CDR2 SQIVND (reference sequence). The germline V and J ends were trimmed by 2 bases and 1 base, with 5 bases remaining between them. The CDR3 is 13 amino acids. With 60 Vbeta and 13 Jbeta primers, the PCR was carried out. Only in-frame clones appear in the TCRdb table, and some are missing; sequencing was by immunoSEQ multiplex PCR. Among about 190,000 clones listed, just under 75% were seen once. J is TRBJ1-1 and V is TRBV19, with D hard to call. The TCR sequence derives from a woman aged 25-40 years in good health and CMV-seropositive. The sequencing input was PBMCs. Written as DNA, the CDR3 is TGTGCCAGTAGTATACGACAGAACACTGAAGCTTTCTTT. Translating it yields CASSIRQNTEAFF.